This T cell receptor beta chain was observed in a study of blood T cells in healthy people across ages. Russia was home to the donors, healthy Caucasian individuals aged roughly 6 to 100. Combining a sample-barcoded 5' primer with a J-beta primer mix, a second PCR ran for about 6 to 11 cycles. From the 5' RACE reads, TCRdb called clonotypes with MiXCR, one entry per CDR3 protein. This sample has approximately 790,000 distinct CDR3 sequences, with approximately 65% found just once. The study's findings and limits: Samples with more naive T cells showed higher observed beta diversity. It was held that the diversity estimates obtained from one million T cells were underestimates.

CDR1 and CDR2 (germline): LGHNA, YSLEER. The CDR3 is 17 residues long. Trimming removed 0 bases at V and 5 bases at J, with 17 bases between. This clonotype was seen only a few times. Its specificity is not known. This chain joins TRBV4-3 and TRBJ2-1, with a tentative D call TRBD2 (7 bases). This sequence was found in a man aged 30 to 45 in good health. Material: blood. The CDR3 region is CASSQEGFGGLHNEQFF. The CDR3 DNA reads TGCGCCAGCAGCCAAGAAGGCTTCGGGGGGCTCCACAATGAGCAGTTCTTC.